A selection of T cell receptor beta chains follows, all from one sample in a study of blood T cell repertoires in COVID-19. Using immunoSEQ multiplex PCR, the repertoire was profiled, and TCRdb retains in-frame clones only, with some absent. The sample lists 200,000 or so clones, 80% to 90% occurring once. Sequencing was performed on peripheral blood. These TCRs come from a human donor with active or convalescent COVID-19. The donor label of this sample is uncertain. Each CDR3 is given with its conserved first and last residue. Each record gives: D gene, J gene, clone size, V gene, CDR3 protein, CDR3 DNA. The D gene is left open where the match is weak. Not all rows give a size; the values are once, few, many and, for expanded clones, a class.

>TRBD2|TRBJ2-7|NA|TRBV24-1
CATSDPGGDPYEQYF
TGTGCCACCAGTGATCCGGGGGGAGATCCCTACGAGCAGTACTTC
>TRBD2|TRBJ2-5|NA|TRBV5-1
CASSLSLFLAGGPETQYF
TGCGCCAGCAGCTTGTCCCTATTTCTAGCGGGAGGGCCAGAGACCCAGTACTTC
>TRBD1|TRBJ1-1|NA|TRBV5-1
CASSRTGFGTEAFF
TGCGCCAGCAGCCGGACAGGGTTCGGCACTGAAGCTTTCTTT
>NA|TRBJ2-5|NA|TRBV5-1
CASSLGGGGPPKETQYF
TGCGCCAGCAGCTTGGGAGGGGGGGGTCCCCCTAAAGAGACCCAGTACTTC
>NA|TRBJ1-3|once|TRBV19
CASSQVRATGNTIYF
TGTGCCAGTAGTCAGGTCAGGGCAACTGGAAACACCATATATTTT
>NA|TRBJ2-2|NA|TRBV5-1
CASSTGRTGTSNTGELFF
TGCGCCAGCAGCACAGGACGAACCGGGACTTCGAACACCGGGGAGCTGTTTTTT
>TRBD2|TRBJ2-2|NA|TRBV10-3
CAISRTSTNTGELFF
TGTGCCATCAGTCGGACTAGCACGAACACCGGGGAGCTGTTTTTT
>NA|TRBJ2-7|NA|TRBV7-9
CASSPETALPSYEQYF
TGTGCCAGCAGCCCAGAGACAGCTCTACCCTCCTACGAGCAGTACTTC
>TRBD1|TRBJ1-2|NA|TRBV4-2
CASSQAFGSGGGYTF
TGTGCCAGCAGCCAAGCCTTCGGGTCAGGGGGTGGCTACACCTTC
>TRBD2|TRBJ2-7|NA|TRBV2
CASRVAGLYEQYF
TGTGCCAGCAGGGTAGCGGGGCTATACGAGCAGTACTTC
>NA|TRBJ2-7|once|TRBV6-5
CASSYGRAYEQYF
TGTGCCAGCAGTTACGGGAGAGCCTACGAGCAGTACTTC
>NA|TRBJ2-2|few|TRBV29-1
CSVHLSARTTGELFF
TGCAGCGTTCATTTGTCGGCCCGGACAACCGGGGAGCTGTTTTTT
>NA|TRBJ1-2|NA|TRBV6-5
CASWIGSYGYTF
TGTGCCAGCTGGATAGGGAGCTATGGCTACACCTTC
>NA|TRBJ2-7|NA|TRBV11-2
CASSLEGQGEQYF
TGTGCCAGCAGCTTAGAAGGTCAGGGGGAGCAGTACTTC
>NA|TRBJ2-7|NA|TRBV11-2
CASSLGGSWNYEQYF
TGTGCCAGCAGCTTAGGTGGTAGCTGGAACTACGAGCAGTACTTC
>TRBD2|TRBJ2-7|NA|TRBV13
CASSLGGGGNYEQYF
TGTGCCAGCAGCTTAGGGGGCGGGGGGAACTACGAGCAGTACTTC
>NA|TRBJ1-5|NA|TRBV30
CAWSSWSDGRRPQHF
TGTGCCTGGTCCTCCTGGAGCGACGGGAGGAGGCCCCAGCATTTT
>TRBD1|TRBJ1-6|NA|TRBV7-3
CASSLIGGDRASPLHF
TGTGCCAGCAGCTTAATTGGCGGGGACAGGGCTTCACCCCTCCACTTT
>NA|TRBJ1-3|NA|TRBV7-2
CASSKNAGFSGNTIYF
TGTGCCAGCAGCAAAAATGCGGGTTTTTCTGGAAACACCATATATTTT